These 7 T cell receptor beta chains share one sample of origin, sequenced in a study of blood T cell repertoires in COVID-19. Here immunoSEQ multiplex PCR was the method, and the copy in TCRdb shows in-frame clones only, minus some. This table holds about 320,000 clones, 80% to 90% found once. The sequenced material came from PBMCs or T cells enriched from blood (not recorded which). These receptors all stem from a woman aged 18-29 years who had recovered from COVID-19.

The rearrangement uses TRBV3-1 (or the pseudogene TRBV3-2) and TRBJ2-1; TRBD2 might be the D (5 bases). Germline values: CDR1 LGHDT, CDR2 YNNKEL (reference sequence). The V end lost 0 bases, the J end lost 8 bases, and 20 bases lay between the germline ends. The CDR3 runs to 17 residues. For the CDR3, the DNA is TGTGCCAGCAGCCAAGATCGAGGGTGGATTCCGGGCGATGAGCAGTTCTTC. Protein sequence: CASSQDRGWIPGDEQFF.

The chain employs TRBV10-3 and TRBJ1-3, with D possibly being TRBD1 (5 bases). Germline V gene sequence: CDR1 ENHRY, CDR2 SYGVKD. V was cut by 2 bases and J by 2 bases, with 7 bases left in between. There are 14 residues in the CDR3. CDR3 sequence: CAISEAGTGNTIYF. In DNA, the CDR3 is TGTGCCATCAGTGAGGCAGGGACTGGAAACACCATATATTTT.

This chain connects TRBV3-1 (or the pseudogene TRBV3-2) to TRBJ2-5; 9 bases are shared with TRBD2. The CDR3 has 14 residues. Germline values: CDR1 LGHDT, CDR2 YNNKEL (reference sequence). V lost 8 bases, J lost 1 base, and 5 bases stayed unmatched. The CDR3 nucleotides are TGTGCCAGCTCCCCGGGACTAGCCCAAGAGACCCAGTACTTC. This codes for CASSPGLAQETQYF.

The V call is TRBV12-3 or TRBV12-4, the J call TRBJ2-7; maybe TRBD1 (5 bases). The V end was cut by 6 bases, the J end by 2 bases, with 11 bases between. The CDR3 totals 13 residues. CDR3 residues: CASSQDSPYEQYF. The CDR3 region has the DNA TGTGCCAGCAGCCAAGACAGCCCCTACGAGCAGTACTTC.

The chain recombines TRBV10-3 with TRBJ2-1; 7 nucleotides line up with TRBD2. CDR3 size: 15 residues. Germline loops: CDR1 ENHRY, CDR2 SYGVKD. Trimming at V came to 6 bases and at J to 7 bases, leaving 12 bases not matched to a gene. Written as DNA, the CDR3 is TGTGCCATCAGCACGGATGAGACTAGCTTAAATGAGCAGTTCTTC. Encoded protein: CAISTDETSLNEQFF.

The chain's CDR3 is CAISESGQLGSGNQPQHF. CDR3 DNA sequence: TGTGCCATCAGTGAGTCGGGACAGTTAGGGTCGGGCAATCAGCCCCAGCATTTT. The chain employs TRBV10-3 and TRBJ1-5; TRBD1 matches at 7 bases. CDR1 and CDR2 (germline): ENHRY, SYGVKD. The CDR3 covers 18 residues. V was pared by 0 bases and J by 2 bases, with 10 bases of the junction left unmatched.

V usage is TRBV18 and J usage is TRBJ2-7, with 12 bases lining up with TRBD1. With 3 bases clipped from V and 6 bases from J, the junction kept 6 bases outside the gene matches. CDR1 and CDR2 (germline): KGHSH, LQKENI. The CDR3 extends over 15 amino acids. This CDR3 reads CASSPQLGQGAEQYF. Written as DNA, the CDR3 is TGTGCCAGCTCACCGCAACTGGGACAGGGGGCCGAGCAGTACTTC.